The T cell receptor beta chain described here comes from a study of T cells in Graves' hyperthyroidism and ophthalmopathy. This CDR3 contains 14 residues. From germline, CDR1 is SGHVS and CDR2 FNYEAQ. V gave up 5 bases and J gave up 6 bases, with 13 bases separating them. Only a few counts were recorded for this clonotype. Diagnosis rested on symptoms, serum thyroxine and TRAb, thyroid ultrasound, and orbital computed tomography. Amplification yielded TCR beta CDR3 regions, with RNA transcripts as the source. The HTBI set primed first-round TCR CDR3 RT-PCR. TCRdb re-called the multiplex PCR reads with MiXCR, one entry per CDR3 protein. The sample contains about half a million distinct CDR3 sequences, less than 25% of which appear only once.

This chain uses TRBV7-6 with TRBJ2-2; D remains unclear. Material: blood. This clonotype was obtained from a man aged 18 to 35 with Graves' hyperthyroidism. CDR3 loop: CASSPPDGAGELFF. The CDR3 nucleotides are TGTGCCAGCAGCCCCCCCGACGGCGCCGGGGAGCTGTTTTTT.